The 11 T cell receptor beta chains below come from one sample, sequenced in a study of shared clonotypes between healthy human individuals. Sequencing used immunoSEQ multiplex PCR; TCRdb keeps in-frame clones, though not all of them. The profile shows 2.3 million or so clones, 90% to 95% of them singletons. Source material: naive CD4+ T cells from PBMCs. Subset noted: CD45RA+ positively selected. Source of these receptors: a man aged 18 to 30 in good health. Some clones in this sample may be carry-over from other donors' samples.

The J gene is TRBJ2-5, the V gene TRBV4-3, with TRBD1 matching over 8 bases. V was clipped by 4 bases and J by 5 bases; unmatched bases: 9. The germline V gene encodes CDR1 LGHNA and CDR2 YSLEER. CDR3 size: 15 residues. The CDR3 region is CASSRRTGIGETQYF. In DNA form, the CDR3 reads TGCGCCAGCAGCCGCCGGACAGGGATAGGGGAGACCCAGTACTTC.

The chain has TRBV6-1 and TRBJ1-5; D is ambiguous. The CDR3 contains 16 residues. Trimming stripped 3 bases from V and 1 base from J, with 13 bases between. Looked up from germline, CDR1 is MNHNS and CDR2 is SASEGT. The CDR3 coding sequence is TGTGCCAGCAGTGATCGCTGGAGCAGAAGCAATCAGCCCCAGCATTTT. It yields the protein CASSDRWSRSNQPQHF.

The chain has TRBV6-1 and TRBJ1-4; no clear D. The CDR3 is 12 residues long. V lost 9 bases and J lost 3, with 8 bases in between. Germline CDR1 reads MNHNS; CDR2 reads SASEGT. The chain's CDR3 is CASCFSNEKLFF. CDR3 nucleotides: TGTGCCAGTTGTTTCTCTAATGAAAAACTGTTTTTT.

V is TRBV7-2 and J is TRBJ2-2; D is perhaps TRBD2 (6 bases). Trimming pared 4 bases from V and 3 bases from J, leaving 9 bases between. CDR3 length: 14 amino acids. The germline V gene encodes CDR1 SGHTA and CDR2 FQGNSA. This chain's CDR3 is CASSSRDYTGELFF. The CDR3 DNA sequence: TGTGCCAGCAGCTCGCGGGATTACACCGGGGAGCTGTTTTTT.

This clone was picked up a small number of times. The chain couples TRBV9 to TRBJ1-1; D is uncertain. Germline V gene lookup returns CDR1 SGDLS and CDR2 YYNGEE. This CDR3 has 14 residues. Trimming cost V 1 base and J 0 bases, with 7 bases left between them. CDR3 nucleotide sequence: TGTGCCAGCAGCGTAAACAGCATGAACACTGAAGCTTTCTTT. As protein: CASSVNSMNTEAFF.

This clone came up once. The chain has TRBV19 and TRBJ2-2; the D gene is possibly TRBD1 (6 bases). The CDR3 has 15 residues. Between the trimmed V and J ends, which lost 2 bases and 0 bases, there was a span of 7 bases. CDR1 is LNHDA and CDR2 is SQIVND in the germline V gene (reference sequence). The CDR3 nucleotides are TGTGCCAGTAGTATACAGGGGACGAACACCGGGGAGCTGTTTTTT. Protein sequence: CASSIQGTNTGELFF.

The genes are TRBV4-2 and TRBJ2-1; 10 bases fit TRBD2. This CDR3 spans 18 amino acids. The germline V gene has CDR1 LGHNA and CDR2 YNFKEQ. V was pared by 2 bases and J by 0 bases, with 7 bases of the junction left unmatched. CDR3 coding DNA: TGTGCCAGCAGCCAAATTGGGGGACTAGCGCCCTCCTACAATGAGCAGTTCTTC. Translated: CASSQIGGLAPSYNEQFF.

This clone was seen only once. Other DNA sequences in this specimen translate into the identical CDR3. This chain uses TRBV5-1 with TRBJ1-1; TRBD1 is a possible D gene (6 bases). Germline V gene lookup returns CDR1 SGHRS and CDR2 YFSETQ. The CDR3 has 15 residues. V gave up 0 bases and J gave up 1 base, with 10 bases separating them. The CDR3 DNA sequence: TGCGCCAGCAGCTTGGAGGGAGGGGGGAACACTGAAGCTTTCTTT. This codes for CASSLEGGGNTEAFF.

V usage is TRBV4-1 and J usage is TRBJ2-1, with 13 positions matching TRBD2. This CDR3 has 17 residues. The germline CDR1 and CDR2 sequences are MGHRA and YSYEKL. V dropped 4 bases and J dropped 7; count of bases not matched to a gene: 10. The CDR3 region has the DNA TGCGCCAGCAGCCTCAGGCAGGAGACTAGCGGGAGGAATGAGCAGTTCTTC. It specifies CASSLRQETSGRNEQFF.

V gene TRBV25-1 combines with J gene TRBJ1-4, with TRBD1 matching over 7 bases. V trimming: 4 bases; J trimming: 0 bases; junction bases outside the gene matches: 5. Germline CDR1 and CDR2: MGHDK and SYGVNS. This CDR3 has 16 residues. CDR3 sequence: CASSAGQAATNEKLFF. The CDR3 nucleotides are TGTGCCAGCAGTGCCGGACAGGCTGCAACTAATGAAAAACTGTTTTTT. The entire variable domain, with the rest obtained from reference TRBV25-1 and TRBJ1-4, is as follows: EADIYQTPRYLVIGTGKKITLECSQTMGHDKMYWYQQDPGMELHLIHYSYGVNSTEKGDLSSESTVSRIRTEHFPLTLESARPSHTSQYLCASSAGQAATNEKLFFGSGTQLSVL.

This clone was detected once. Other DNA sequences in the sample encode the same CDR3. CDR3 sequence reads: CASSEGGGTYEQYF. The CDR3 DNA reads TGTGCCAGCAGTGAAGGAGGTGGGACCTACGAGCAGTACTTC. V usage is TRBV6-1 and J usage is TRBJ2-7; D is unresolved. With 1 base removed from V and 2 bases from J, the gap between germline ends came to 9 bases. The CDR3 contains 14 residues. Germline lookup yields CDR1 MNHNS and CDR2 SASEGT.